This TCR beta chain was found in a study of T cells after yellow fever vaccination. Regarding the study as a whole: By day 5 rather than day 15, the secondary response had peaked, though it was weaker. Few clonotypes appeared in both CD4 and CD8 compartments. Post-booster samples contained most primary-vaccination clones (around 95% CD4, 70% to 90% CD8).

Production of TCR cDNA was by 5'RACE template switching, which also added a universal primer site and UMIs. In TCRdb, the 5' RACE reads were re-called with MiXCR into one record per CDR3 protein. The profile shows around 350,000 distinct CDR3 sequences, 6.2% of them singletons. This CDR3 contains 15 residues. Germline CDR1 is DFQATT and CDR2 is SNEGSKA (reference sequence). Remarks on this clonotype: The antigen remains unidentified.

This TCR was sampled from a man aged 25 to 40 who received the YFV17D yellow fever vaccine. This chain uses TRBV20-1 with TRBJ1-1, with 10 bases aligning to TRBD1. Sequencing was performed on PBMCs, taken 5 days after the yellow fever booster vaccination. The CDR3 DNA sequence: TGCAGAGTCGAGACAGGGGGCCTGATGAACACTGAAGCTTTCTTT. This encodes CRVETGGLMNTEAFF.